What follows are 29 T cell receptor beta chains derived from one specimen sequenced in a study of OX40 agonist ivuxolimab in advanced cancers. Receptor amplification or capture employed the immunoSEQ multiplex PCR assay. Drawn from immuneACCESS, this table holds only the in-frame rearrangements with V and J called that TCRdb kept. Clones are partly lost; checked studies trace under half to an unresolved V gene and leave the rest unexplained. Here the sample has under 90,000 clones; more than 80% occur a single time. The ten largest clones capture approximately 0.22% of the sample. The sequencing here drew on CD4+ or CD8+ T cells sorted from blood, taken in a trial of the OX40 agonist ivuxolimab. The receptors come from an adult with an advanced solid tumor such as melanoma, head and neck, liver or kidney cancer.

The chain carries TRBV7-3 and TRBJ1-1; D unresolved. There are 15 residues in the CDR3. V lost 1 base and J 1 base, leaving 10 bases between the germline ends. CDR1 is SGHTA and CDR2 is FQGTGA in the germline V gene. CDR3 residues: CASSLSAAANTEAFF. DNA for the CDR3: TGTGCCAGCAGCTTAAGCGCGGCGGCGAACACTGAAGCTTTCTTT.

V gene TRBV2 combines with J gene TRBJ2-2, with D possibly TRBD2 on 5 matching bases. Germline-derived CDR1 and CDR2 are SNHLY and FYNNEI. V was trimmed by 11 bases and J by 5 bases, leaving 21 bases between them. The CDR3 loop spans 15 amino acids. CDR3 bases: TGTGCCGGAAGGACGGTGGACTGGGGAACCGGGGAGCTGTTTTTT. The encoded protein is CAGRTVDWGTGELFF.

The rearrangement joins TRBV4-1 to TRBJ1-1, with D tentatively TRBD1 (5 bases). The CDR3 is 17 residues long. Per the germline V gene, CDR1 is MGHRA and CDR2 is YSYEKL. With 1 base removed from V and 0 bases from J, the gap between germline ends came to 15 bases. CDR3: CASSQGSRLGVNTEAFF. The CDR3 nucleotides are TGCGCCAGCAGCCAAGGATCTCGATTGGGGGTGAACACTGAAGCTTTCTTT.

The rearrangement uses TRBV28 and TRBJ2-7; 9 bases fit TRBD2. Germline lookup yields CDR1 MDHEN and CDR2 SYDVKM. The CDR3 is 14 amino acids. V lost 2 bases to trimming and J lost 3 bases; unmatched junction nucleotides: 2. CDR3 nucleotide sequence: TGTGCCAGCAGTTTACTAGCGGGATTCTACGAGCAGTACTTC. It specifies CASSLLAGFYEQYF. Supplemented by reference TRBV28 and TRBJ2-7, the full variable domain reads DVKVTQSSRYLVKRTGEKVFLECVQDMDHENMFWYRQDPGLGLRLIYFSYDVKMKEKGDIPEGYSVSREKKERFSLILESASTNQTSMYLCASSLLAGFYEQYFGPGTRLTVT.

J is TRBJ2-7 and V is TRBV6-7; perhaps TRBD2 as D (5 bases). TRBV6-7 is classed as an ORF, of uncertain function. The CDR3 length is 13 residues. V lost 4 bases and J 8 bases, leaving 15 bases between the germline ends. This CDR3 reads CASSFSPPGKQYV. The CDR3 DNA is TGTGCCAGCAGTTTTTCCCCGCCGGGGAAGCAGTACGTC.

The V call is TRBV7-3, the J call TRBJ1-2; 8 positions match TRBD1. Germline loops: CDR1 SGHTA, CDR2 FQGTGA. V shed 0 bases and J 3 bases; nucleotides not matched to a gene: 6. The CDR3 is 16 amino acids. The CDR3 reads CASSLTPGTGDYGYTF. The CDR3 DNA is TGTGCCAGCAGCTTAACCCCCGGGACAGGAGACTATGGCTACACCTTC.

The V call is TRBV7-6, the J call TRBJ2-7, with D uncertain. CDR1 is SGHVS and CDR2 is FNYEAQ in the germline V gene. V lost 10 bases and J 8 bases, leaving 15 bases between the germline ends. The CDR3 is 11 residues long. CDR3 sequence (DNA): TGTGCCACAACGGCCCGGAACAAGCAGTACGTC. Its translation is CATTARNKQYV.

This rearrangement joins TRBV2 to TRBJ1-4; 8 bases fit TRBD1. The V segment lost 8 bases and the J segment 8 bases; nucleotides outside the gene matches: 4. From germline, CDR1 is SNHLY and CDR2 FYNNEI. The CDR3 runs to 12 residues. CDR3 region: CASGQGWEKLFF. For the CDR3, the DNA is TGTGCCAGCGGACAGGGTTGGGAAAAACTGTTTTTT.

This clone occurred once. V usage is TRBV5-6 and J usage is TRBJ2-7; 8 nucleotides align to TRBD1. With V trimmed by 2 bases and J by 6 bases, 7 bases remained unmatched. The CDR3 loop spans 14 amino acids. CDR1 and CDR2 (germline): SGHDT, YYEEEE. Written as DNA, the CDR3 is TGTGCCAGCAGCTTCGTCCAGGGGGCTGTCGAGCAGTACTTC. The encoded protein is CASSFVQGAVEQYF.

V and J are TRBV5-8 and TRBJ2-3; TRBD1 matches at 7 bases. Germline lookup yields CDR1 SGHTS and CDR2 YDEGEE. Losses at the gene ends were 4 bases for V and 0 bases for J; bases not matched to a gene: 5. The CDR3 loop spans 15 amino acids. The CDR3 nucleotides read TGTGCCAGCAGCCAACTGACAGGGAGCACAGATACGCAGTATTTT. Its protein is CASSQLTGSTDTQYF.

The chain is built from TRBV19 and TRBJ1-2; D is perhaps TRBD1 (6 bases). Germline V gene sequence: CDR1 LNHDA, CDR2 SQIVND (reference sequence). The ends were cut back, 3 bases at V and 8 bases at J, with 13 bases in the middle. The length of the CDR3 is 13 residues. The CDR3 DNA reads TGTGCCAGTAGTATGGTCTCAGGGGTCGGCTACACCTTC. Amino acids: CASSMVSGVGYTF.

The chain recombines TRBV2 with TRBJ2-7, with a tentative D call TRBD2 (5 bases). V dropped 2 bases and J dropped 1 base, with 12 bases sitting between them. This CDR3 comprises 15 residues. Looked up from germline, CDR1 is SNHLY and CDR2 is FYNNEI. The CDR3 loop is CASSESLASSYEQYF. In DNA, the CDR3 is TGTGCCAGCAGTGAAAGCCTAGCATCGTCCTACGAGCAGTACTTC.

The chain carries TRBV5-1 and TRBJ1-6, with 7 positions matching TRBD1. The junction had 4 bases not matched to a gene; V was cut back by 4 bases and J by 0 bases. Germline-derived CDR1 and CDR2 are SGHRS and YFSETQ. This CDR3 has 16 amino acids. CDR3 nucleotides: TGCGCCAGCAGCCCTGGGACAGCCTCCTATAATTCACCCCTCCACTTT. Translating it yields CASSPGTASYNSPLHF. Drawing the rest from reference TRBV5-1 and TRBJ1-6, the complete variable domain is KAGVTQTPRYLIKTRGQQVTLSCSPISGHRSVSWYQQTPGQGLQFLFEYFSETQRNKGNFPGRFSGRQFSNSRSEMNVSTLELGDSALYLCASSPGTASYNSPLHFGNGTRLTVT.

The chain combines TRBV21-1 with TRBJ2-6; the DNA was not compared with TRBD2, the D call given in the table. TRBV21-1 constitutes a pseudogene. There are 20 residues in the CDR3. CDR3 sequence: CASSKERGRSPPSGANVLTF. CDR3 DNA: TGTGCCAGCAGCAAAGAGAGAGGCAGATCCCCCCCCTCTGGGGCCAACGTCCTGACTTTC.

The chain uses TRBV11-2 and TRBJ2-7, with 7 nucleotides matching TRBD2. The CDR3 length is 13 residues. With 0 bases clipped from V and 6 bases from J, the junction kept 2 bases outside the gene matches. Germline lookup yields CDR1 SGHAT and CDR2 FQNNGV. CDR3 DNA sequence: TGTGCCAGCAGCTTAGATTCGGGGGGCGAGCAGTACGTC. Its translation: CASSLDSGGEQYV.

The rearrangement joins TRBV7-9 to TRBJ1-4; D unresolved. Trimming cost V 4 bases and J 3 bases, with 12 bases left between them. Germline V lookup: CDR1 SEHNR, CDR2 FQNEAQ (reference sequence). This CDR3 contains 15 residues. CDR3 protein: CASSSDRLANEKLFF. CDR3 DNA sequence: TGTGCCAGCAGCTCCGACCGGCTGGCTAATGAAAAACTGTTTTTT.

Details on this clone: Other DNA variants within this sample encode the same CDR3. The J gene is TRBJ1-1, the V gene TRBV2, with D hard to call. CDR1 is SNHLY and CDR2 is FYNNEI in the germline V gene. V lost 5 bases and J lost 1, with 8 bases in between. The CDR3 consists of 13 residues. The CDR3 region is CASSLRGNTEAFF. The CDR3 DNA reads as TGTGCCAGCAGTCTACGGGGGAACACTGAAGCTTTCTTT.

This chain joins TRBV19 and TRBJ2-1; TRBD1 is a possible D gene (5 bases). CDR3 length: 17 amino acids. Germline assignment: CDR1 LNHDA and CDR2 SQIVND (reference sequence). V gave up 0 bases and J gave up 2 bases, with 14 bases separating them. CDR3 DNA: TGTGCCAGTAGTATAGACGACGCGGCAGGGACCTACAATGAGCAGTTCTTC. This gives the protein CASSIDDAAGTYNEQFF.

The chain has TRBV7-3 and TRBJ2-5; possibly TRBD2 for D (6 bases). This CDR3 is 16 amino acids long. V was clipped by 5 bases and J by 3 bases, with 19 bases between them. Germline values: CDR1 SGHTA, CDR2 FQGTGA. CDR3 residues: CASSPGGARGKETQYF. The CDR3 DNA reads TGTGCCAGCAGCCCCGGAGGGGCGCGGGGAAAAGAGACCCAGTACTTC.

This sequence joins TRBV28 and TRBJ2-3, with D hard to call. This CDR3 spans 12 amino acids. V was trimmed by 2 bases and J by 4 bases, leaving 4 bases between them. Per the germline V gene, CDR1 is MDHEN and CDR2 is SYDVKM. The CDR3 region is CASSLTADTQYF. The CDR3 bases are TGTGCCAGCAGTTTAACAGCAGATACGCAGTATTTT.

The CDR3 here is CASSSGFVADTQYF. CDR3 DNA sequence: TGTGCCAGCAGTTCCGGGTTTGTGGCAGATACGCAGTATTTT. The gene calls are TRBV6-5 and TRBJ2-3; D not certain. The length of the CDR3 is 14 residues. V was clipped by 4 bases and J by 4 bases, with 12 bases between them. Germline lookup yields CDR1 MNHEY and CDR2 SVGAGI.

V usage is TRBV7-9 and J usage is TRBJ2-7, with TRBD2 identical over 8 bases. J gave up 3 bases and V 8 bases, and 9 bases lay outside the gene matches. Germline V CDR1 and CDR2: SEHNR, FQNEAQ (reference sequence). The CDR3 runs 14 residues. The CDR3 reads CASARGGSNYEQYF. CDR3 nucleotides: TGTGCCAGCGCTCGGGGGGGCAGTAACTACGAGCAGTACTTC.

The gene calls are TRBV7-8 and TRBJ2-2; 7 nucleotides match TRBD1. Germline V CDR1 and CDR2: SGHVS, FQNEAQ. The CDR3 has 14 amino acids. The V segment lost 5 bases and the J segment 5 bases; nucleotides outside the gene matches: 5. CDR3 nucleotides: TGTGCCAGCAGCCTGACAGGGAGAACCGGGGAGCTGTTTTTT. It codes for CASSLTGRTGELFF.

The genes are TRBV7-3 and TRBJ1-1, with 7 bases lining up with TRBD1. CDR1 SGHTA and CDR2 FQGTGA come from the germline V gene. The CDR3 runs 15 residues. J was trimmed by 3 bases and V by 2 bases; bases with no gene match: 6. This chain's CDR3 is CASSLGGRGYTEAFF. The DNA for the CDR3 is TGTGCCAGCAGCTTAGGTGGCAGGGGGTACACTGAAGCTTTCTTT. Variable domain in full (rest from reference TRBV7-3 and TRBJ1-1): GAGVSQTPSNKVTEKGKYVELRCDPISGHTALYWYRQSLGQGPEFLIYFQGTGAADDSGLPNDRFFAVRPEGSVSTLKIQRTERGDSAVYLCASSLGGRGYTEAFFGQGTRLTVV.

This clone appeared a few times. The V and J genes are TRBV18 and TRBJ1-5; D might be TRBD1 (5 bases). CDR3 length: 14 residues. Per germline, CDR1 KGHSH and CDR2 LQKENI. Trimming cost V 1 base and J 7 bases, with 11 bases left between them. CDR3 DNA: TGTGCCAGCTCACCACAGCGGGGCGGACAGCCCCAGCATTTT. It yields the protein CASSPQRGGQPQHF.

The rearrangement uses TRBV29-1 and TRBJ2-1; no clear D. Germline V gives CDR1 SQVTM, CDR2 ANQGSEA. V was cut by 5 bases and J by 0 bases, with 11 bases left in between. CDR3 size: 14 residues. The CDR3 loop is CSVRTRSSYNEQFF. As DNA, the CDR3 is TGCAGCGTTCGGACCCGGAGCTCCTACAATGAGCAGTTCTTC.

The rearrangement joins TRBV6-1 to TRBJ2-3; 8 bases map to TRBD1. From germline, CDR1 is MNHNS and CDR2 SASEGT. CDR3 length equals 14 residues. With V trimmed by 5 bases and J by 4 bases, 5 bases remained unmatched. The CDR3, as DNA: TGTGCCAGCAGTTATGACAGGGGAGCAGATACGCAGTATTTT. Protein sequence: CASSYDRGADTQYF.

The V call is TRBV4-3, the J call TRBJ1-1, with D maybe TRBD1 (5 bases). This CDR3 spans 16 amino acids. Trimming cost V 3 bases and J 1 base, with 15 bases left between them. Germline CDR1 reads LGHNA; CDR2 reads YSLEER. The CDR3 spells CASSQYQGAANTEAFF. CDR3 bases: TGCGCCAGCAGCCAGTACCAGGGAGCAGCGAACACTGAAGCTTTCTTT.

V usage is TRBV10-3 and J usage is TRBJ2-1; perhaps TRBD1 as D (5 bases). The CDR3 extends over 13 amino acids. Germline V gene sequence: CDR1 ENHRY, CDR2 SYGVKD. Trimming removed 7 bases at V and 5 bases at J, with 12 bases between. CDR3 sequence reads: CAITRDADNEQFF. The DNA for the CDR3 is TGTGCCATCACCAGGGATGCTGACAATGAGCAGTTCTTC.